These 30 T cell receptor beta chains were all obtained from the same sample, sequenced in a study of T-cell memory formation after mild COVID-19. TCRdb recomputed calls from the 5' RACE reads with MiXCR, one row per CDR3 protein. Of roughly 340,000 distinct CDR3 sequences in the sample, approximately 15% were seen once. Specimen: PBMCs or a T cell subset sorted from them (not recorded which). These receptors were taken from a man aged 18 to 29 who had mild COVID-19 (a few samples of this study predate the infection). Cell type and time point are not known.

The rearrangement links TRBV6-2 or TRBV6-3 to TRBJ1-5; D is perhaps TRBD1 (6 bases). The CDR3 contains 14 residues. Trimming stripped 6 bases from V and 6 bases from J, with 15 bases between. Germline lookup yields CDR1 MNHEY and CDR2 SVGEGT. The CDR3 sequence: CASRHRVSSQPQHF. The CDR3 nucleotides are TGTGCCAGCAGACACAGGGTATCGAGTCAGCCCCAGCATTTT.

The table lists this clonotype with many counts. V is TRBV6-4 and J is TRBJ2-5, with 9 positions matching TRBD2. CDR1 and CDR2 from the germline V gene are MRHNA and SNTAGT. This CDR3 has 15 amino acids. V gave up 3 bases and J gave up 2 bases; unmatched junction bases: 4. CDR3 amino acids: CASSEGGGEQETQYF. Written as DNA, the CDR3 is TGTGCCAGCAGTGAAGGCGGGGGGGAACAAGAGACCCAGTACTTC.

This clonotype was counted many times. The genes are TRBV10-3 and TRBJ2-2; the match to TRBD1 covers 8 bases. Germline V CDR1 and CDR2: ENHRY, SYGVKD. The CDR3 is 14 residues long. J gave up 5 bases and V 8 bases, and 7 bases lay outside the gene matches. CDR3 residues: CAIQDRDVTGELFF. In DNA form, the CDR3 reads TGTGCCATCCAGGACAGGGATGTGACCGGGGAGCTGTTTTTT.

This clonotype was counted only a few times. The chain has TRBV20-1 and TRBJ2-5; D not certain. Trimming removed 6 bases from V and 2 bases from J, with 4 bases in between. The CDR3 is made up of 10 amino acids. From germline, CDR1 is DFQATT and CDR2 SNEGSKA (reference sequence). CDR3 protein: CSAQQETQYF. As DNA, the CDR3 is TGCAGTGCGCAACAAGAGACCCAGTACTTC.

The V and J genes are TRBV5-1 and TRBJ1-1; perhaps TRBD1 as D (5 bases). Trimming left V 3 bases short and J 5 bases short, with 14 bases between. Looked up from germline, CDR1 is SGHRS and CDR2 is YFSETQ. This CDR3 has 14 residues. The CDR3 loop is CASSSPSGGTEAFF. The CDR3 DNA sequence: TGCGCCAGCAGCTCCCCGTCGGGGGGAACTGAAGCTTTCTTT.

The rearrangement links TRBV7-2 to TRBJ1-6; D is uncertain. Germline CDR1 and CDR2: SGHTA and FQGNSA. The ends were cut back, 5 bases at V and 11 bases at J, with 10 bases in the middle. The CDR3 extends over 12 amino acids. Here the CDR3 reads CASSGVVAPLHF. The DNA for the CDR3 is TGTGCCAGCAGCGGCGTTGTTGCACCCCTCCACTTT.

This chain connects TRBV7-9 to TRBJ1-2, with 10 nucleotides matching TRBD1. In germline, CDR1 is SEHNR, CDR2 FQNEAQ (reference sequence). The CDR3 loop spans 14 amino acids. J lost 8 bases, V lost 5 bases, and 8 bases had no gene match. The CDR3 protein is CASSPGQGVGGYTF. Here the CDR3 DNA reads TGTGCCAGCAGCCCTGGACAGGGGGTGGGCGGCTACACCTTC. The entire variable domain, with the rest obtained from reference TRBV7-9 and TRBJ1-2, is as follows: DTGVSQNPRHKITKRGQNVTFRCDPISEHNRLYWYRQTLGQGPEFLTYFQNEAQLEKSRLLSDRFSAERPKGSFSTLEIQRTEQGDSAMYLCASSPGQGVGGYTFGSGTRLTVV.

At least ten counts were recorded for this clonotype. The chain has TRBV5-1 and TRBJ2-5, with D tentatively TRBD2 (6 bases). The ends were cut back, 1 base at V and 4 bases at J, with 17 bases in the middle. The CDR3 loop spans 16 amino acids. CDR1 and CDR2 from the germline V gene are SGHRS and YFSETQ. CDR3 amino acids: CASSLFLGSGRETQYF. The DNA of the CDR3 is TGCGCCAGCAGCTTGTTTCTCGGTAGCGGTAGAGAGACCCAGTACTTC.

This clonotype has more than one count but fewer than ten. The chain joins TRBV7-6 to TRBJ1-2; TRBD1 matches at 9 bases. This CDR3 is 13 amino acids long. Trimming removed 4 bases from V and 8 bases from J; junction bases left unmatched: 5. Germline V gene data show CDR1 as SGHVS and CDR2 as FNYEAQ. CDR3 residues: CASSSKDRGGYTF. CDR3 coding DNA: TGTGCCAGCAGCTCGAAGGACAGGGGCGGCTACACCTTC. Based on the CDR3 plus reference TRBV7-6 and TRBJ1-2, the full variable domain is GAGVSQSPRYKVTKRGQDVALRCDPISGHVSLYWYRQALGQGPEFLTYFNYEAQQDKSGLPNDRFSAERPEGSISTLTIQRTEQRDSAMYRCASSSKDRGGYTFGSGTRLTVV.

The chain links TRBV7-2 to TRBJ1-5; no definite D call. V shed 4 bases and J shed 4 bases, with 8 bases lying between them. The CDR3 covers 13 residues. Germline-derived CDR1 and CDR2 are SGHTA and FQGNSA. The CDR3 region has the DNA TGTGCCAGCAGCTCTGGACTTAATCAGCCCCAGCATTTT. Its translation: CASSSGLNQPQHF.

The chain recombines TRBV29-1 with TRBJ1-4; D call uncertain. This CDR3 contains 12 residues. The germline gives CDR1 SQVTM, CDR2 ANQGSEA. The V end lost 8 bases, the J end lost 4 bases, and 11 bases lay between the germline ends. The CDR3 reads CSHSGDNEKLFF. The CDR3 region has the DNA TGCAGCCACTCAGGAGATAATGAAAAACTGTTTTTT.

The rearrangement uses TRBV2 and TRBJ1-3; a possible D gene is TRBD1 (5 bases). CDR3 length: 16 residues. Per germline, CDR1 SNHLY and CDR2 FYNNEI. V was clipped by 4 bases and J by 0 bases, with 13 bases between them. The CDR3 DNA is TGTGCCAGCAGTGCGACAGTAATTAGCTCTGGAAACACCATATATTTT. This codes for CASSATVISSGNTIYF.

This clonotype was seen more than once but under ten times. The chain couples TRBV2 to TRBJ2-5; possible D gene TRBD1, 6 bases. Looked up from germline, CDR1 is SNHLY and CDR2 is FYNNEI. CDR3 length: 14 amino acids. Between the trimmed V and J ends, which lost 8 bases and 4 bases, there was a span of 17 bases. Here the CDR3 reads CASRNQGSGETQYF. As DNA, the CDR3 is TGTGCCAGCCGGAACCAGGGGTCGGGAGAGACCCAGTACTTC.

This clonotype was detected ten times or more. The genes are TRBV4-3 and TRBJ2-5; D is possibly TRBD2 (6 bases). The CDR3 is 15 residues long. The germline CDR1 and CDR2 sequences are LGHNA and YSLEER. V gave up 1 base and J gave up 5 bases, with 14 bases separating them. The CDR3 DNA reads TGCGCCAGCAGCCAAGTCTTCGGGGGTAGCGAGACCCAGTACTTC. This gives the protein CASSQVFGGSETQYF.

CDR3 coding DNA: TGTGCCAGCAGCACACAGGAGTATGAAAAACTGTTTTTT. Protein sequence: CASSTQEYEKLFF. The chain has TRBV7-6 and TRBJ1-4; a weak D match, TRBD1 (5 bases). The V and J ends lost 5 bases and 6 bases respectively, with 10 bases between them. The CDR3 runs to 13 residues. Germline V lookup: CDR1 SGHVS, CDR2 FNYEAQ.

This clonotype showed up just a few times. The chain links TRBV5-1 to TRBJ1-1; D uncertain. V gave up 4 bases and J gave up 3 bases, with 13 bases separating them. The CDR3 contains 14 residues. In germline, CDR1 is SGHRS, CDR2 YFSETQ. CDR3 DNA sequence: TGCGCCAGCAGCCCTGACGGGCTTTACACTGAAGCTTTCTTT. It codes for CASSPDGLYTEAFF.

This clonotype was recorded many times. The genes are TRBV5-6 and TRBJ2-2, with 7 bases fitting TRBD1. After removal of 1 base from V and 6 bases from J, the junction contained 6 bases not matched to a gene. Germline V gene data show CDR1 as SGHDT and CDR2 as YYEEEE. The CDR3 spans 15 residues. For the CDR3, the DNA is TGTGCCAGCAGCTTGCCCAGGGGGATCCCCGGGGAGCTGTTTTTT. Its translation is CASSLPRGIPGELFF.

CDR3 DNA sequence: TGTGCCAGCGGGGGCAGGAACACTGAAGCTTTCTTT. This sequence encodes CASGGRNTEAFF. The chain is built from TRBV9 and TRBJ1-1; a possible D gene is TRBD1 (6 bases). Germline CDR1 reads SGDLS; CDR2 reads YYNGEE. The V gene lost 7 bases and the J gene lost 1 base, with 8 bases spanning the gap. The CDR3 consists of 12 residues.

The chain employs TRBV10-3 and TRBJ2-1; D not certain. The CDR3 has 17 residues. Germline values: CDR1 ENHRY, CDR2 SYGVKD. Trimming cost V 2 bases and J 0 bases, with 14 bases left between them. The CDR3 is CAISEPVGMSSYNEQFF. CDR3 sequence (DNA): TGTGCCATCAGTGAGCCCGTAGGGATGAGCTCCTACAATGAGCAGTTCTTC.

The V and J genes are TRBV7-6 and TRBJ2-3, with 14 nucleotides matching TRBD2. The germline CDR1 and CDR2 sequences are SGHVS and FNYEAQ. The CDR3 covers 17 residues. V shed 1 base, J shed 2 bases, and the junction held 2 bases outside the gene matches. The CDR3 sequence: CASSLEGLAGATDTQYF. The CDR3 nucleotides read TGTGCCAGCAGCTTAGAGGGACTAGCGGGGGCCACAGATACGCAGTATTTT.

This clonotype was recorded a few times. The chain recombines TRBV5-6 with TRBJ2-2; 7 bases are shared with TRBD1. V trimming: 4 bases; J trimming: 4 bases; junction bases outside the gene matches: 10. Per germline, CDR1 SGHDT and CDR2 YYEEEE. This CDR3 contains 16 residues. The CDR3 DNA reads TGTGCCAGCAGCCCCTCGGAACAGGGGTTCACCGGGGAGCTGTTTTTT. Protein: CASSPSEQGFTGELFF.

The rearrangement links TRBV4-3 to TRBJ2-1; 9 bases map to TRBD2. CDR3 length equals 18 residues. V dropped 0 bases and J dropped 4; count of bases not matched to a gene: 10. The germline CDR1 and CDR2 sequences are LGHNA and YSLEER. The CDR3 is CASSQEWRGGLGYNEQFF. CDR3 coding DNA: TGCGCCAGCAGCCAAGAATGGCGGGGGGGCCTAGGTTACAATGAGCAGTTCTTC.

This clonotype has only a few counts. The chain recombines TRBV27 with TRBJ2-1, with TRBD2 matching over 12 bases. The V segment lost 7 bases and the J segment 5 bases; nucleotides outside the gene matches: 3. Germline-derived CDR1 and CDR2 are MNHEY and SMNVEV (reference sequence). This CDR3 is 14 amino acids long. The chain's CDR3 is CASTTSGGHNEQFF. The CDR3 DNA follows: TGTGCCAGCACCACTAGCGGGGGGCACAATGAGCAGTTCTTC.

The gene calls are TRBV7-6 and TRBJ1-3; 8 positions agree with TRBD1. The CDR3 sequence is 16 residues long. Germline values: CDR1 SGHVS, CDR2 FNYEAQ. The V gene end was trimmed by 0 bases and the J gene end by 7 bases; junction bases not matched to a gene: 8. The CDR3: CASSLAGQGTGNTIYF. CDR3 DNA: TGTGCCAGCAGCTTAGCTGGACAGGGCACCGGGAACACCATATATTTT.

V and J are TRBV4-1 and TRBJ2-7; tentative D call: TRBD2 (5 bases). Trimming cost V 1 base and J 4 bases, with 14 bases left between them. The germline CDR1 and CDR2 sequences are MGHRA and YSYEKL. The CDR3 has 15 amino acids. CDR3 residues: CASSQVGSGSYEQYF. The DNA for the CDR3 is TGCGCCAGCAGCCAAGTGGGCAGCGGATCATACGAGCAGTACTTC.

The V call is TRBV4-1, the J call TRBJ2-3, with 11 positions matching TRBD2. Germline CDR1 is MGHRA and CDR2 is YSYEKL. CDR3 length equals 18 residues. V lost 0 bases, J lost 7 bases, and 12 bases stayed unmatched. The CDR3 reads CASSQEGSGGAFWYTQYF. CDR3 bases: TGCGCCAGCAGCCAAGAGGGTAGCGGGGGGGCCTTTTGGTATACGCAGTATTTT.

The V and J genes are TRBV5-1 and TRBJ1-3, with a tentative D call TRBD1 (5 bases). Germline CDR1 reads SGHRS; CDR2 reads YFSETQ. The V end was cut by 2 bases, the J end by 11 bases, with 17 bases between. CDR3 length equals 14 residues. The CDR3, as DNA: TGCGCCAGCAGCTTCTCAACTGAAGGGGCGGCCATATATTTT. Protein: CASSFSTEGAAIYF.

This clonotype was seen ten or more times. The chain employs TRBV4-3 and TRBJ2-3; D is ambiguous. The V end was cut by 3 bases, the J end by 0 bases, with 7 bases between. Germline CDR1 and CDR2: LGHNA and YSLEER. This CDR3 is built from 14 residues. DNA for the CDR3: TGCGCCAGCAGCCATGTAGAGAGCACAGATACGCAGTATTTT. Translation gives CASSHVESTDTQYF.

V gene TRBV9 combines with J gene TRBJ2-2, with D possibly being TRBD2 (6 bases). Germline lookup yields CDR1 SGDLS and CDR2 YYNGEE. The CDR3 extends over 14 amino acids. The V and J ends lost 4 bases and 5 bases respectively, with 12 bases between them. The CDR3 bases are TGTGCCAGCAGCTTCGAGGAGGGGACCGGGGAGCTGTTTTTT. It yields the protein CASSFEEGTGELFF.

The chain is built from TRBV6-2 or TRBV6-3 and TRBJ1-2, with D tentatively TRBD1 (6 bases). CDR3 size: 17 residues. Germline V gene sequence: CDR1 MNHEY, CDR2 SVGEGT. Trimming left V 3 bases short and J 3 bases short, with 20 bases between. In DNA, the CDR3 is TGTGCCAGCAGTTATGGTGGAGTTTGGGGGCGCGACTATGGCTACACCTTC. Amino acids: CASSYGGVWGRDYGYTF.